This T cell receptor (beta chain) appears in the sequencing data of a study of beta chain features in type 1 diabetes. Broader study findings: All four CD4+ subsets of Type 1 diabetes patients contained TCRB CDR3s that were moderately but significantly shorter. VDJ junctions from patients with type 1 diabetes contained fewer insertions and more deletions.

The study reverse transcribed the entire isolated RNA, so it sequenced expressed TCRB transcripts. Naive, central memory and regulatory T cell samples averaged roughly 3.5 million reads. Using immunoSEQ multiplex PCR, the repertoire was profiled, and TCRdb retains in-frame clones only, with some absent. The sample includes about 160,000 clones, around 8.6% of them seen just once. Germline V gene sequence: CDR1 MNHEY, CDR2 SVGAGI. V gave up 3 bases and J gave up 6 bases; unmatched junction bases: 7. The CDR3 covers 15 residues. Of note for this clone: Its antigen remains unknown.

The sample consisted of central memory CD4+ T cells from blood. The TCR originated in a woman between 18 and 30 years old with type 1 diabetes. The chain couples TRBV6-5 to TRBJ2-1, with 8 nucleotides matching TRBD2. The CDR3 reads CASSYYVGGANEQFF. For the CDR3, the DNA is TGTGCCAGCAGTTATTACGTCGGGGGGGCCAATGAGCAGTTCTTC.